What follows describes a single T cell receptor beta chain. Its antigen is still unknown. Per the germline V gene, CDR1 is SGHRS and CDR2 is YFSETQ. This CDR3 contains 16 residues. V dropped 0 bases and J dropped 0 bases, with 9 bases sitting between them. PCR used 60 Vbeta primers and 13 Jbeta primers. The repertoire was sequenced with immunoSEQ multiplex PCR; TCRdb's copy has only in-frame clones and lacks some. The sample carries more than 90,000 clones, 69% recorded once. These donors counted as nominally healthy when sampled, but unrecorded immune exposures were likely. The record originates from a study of cytomegalovirus exposure and HLA in healthy donors. Study-wide background: HLA-typed donors were the source of 83 million or so unique TCRs held in an early data release.

Overall study results and limits: Data from an earlier analysis indicated that most TCR beta V segments were productive either about 87% or about 30% of the time.

This receptor was obtained from a man aged 50-60 years in good health and CMV-seronegative. Sequencing used PBMCs. This rearrangement joins TRBV5-1 to TRBJ1-4, with unresolved D. CDR3 in amino acids: CASSLVQSSTNEKLFF. The CDR3, as DNA: TGCGCCAGCAGCTTGGTCCAGTCCTCAACTAATGAAAAACTGTTTTTT.